Listed below are T cell receptor beta chains from one sample, sequenced in a study of memory CD4+ T cells and cytomegalovirus serostatus. Some clones are missing from TCRdb's copy, which holds only in-frame ones; the method was immunoSEQ multiplex PCR. The table records over 50,000 clones, around 78% of them present only once. The sample taken for sequencing was memory CD4+ T cells from blood. All receptors come from an adult in good health and CMV-seronegative. The CDR3 runs from the conserved cysteine through the conserved F or W.

TRBV4-3	TRBJ2-2	17	CASSLRGGGRSTGELFF
TRBV2	TRBJ2-7	14	CASGGTRVSYEQYF
TRBV18	TRBJ2-2	14	CASSEKGLTGELFF
TRBV6-6	TRBJ2-1	15	CASSRTSGSYNEQFF
TRBV2	TRBJ1-1	13	CASRPRGTTEAFF
TRBV7-9	TRBJ2-1	19	CASSLALGWRSTSINEQFF
TRBV11-3	TRBJ2-3	12	CASSPGSDTQYF
TRBV29-1	TRBJ1-1	12	CSVRRMNTEAFF
TRBV6-6	TRBJ2-7	15	CASSYSGGQGNEQYF
TRBV7-2	TRBJ2-3	15	CASSLGLGNTDTQYF
TRBV19	TRBJ2-7	15	CASSVRSGPPYEQYF
TRBV7-6	TRBJ2-3	17	CASSLRVAGTGTDTQYF
TRBV9	TRBJ2-3	16	CASSVGPSGRTDTQYF
TRBV20-1	TRBJ2-2	11	CSAYTTGELFF
TRBV4-3	TRBJ2-2	18	CASSQDPSGGLYTGELFF
TRBV2	TRBJ1-2	15	CASRGGKGPNYGYTF
TRBV20-1	TRBJ2-1	10	CSAPKGEQFF
TRBV2	TRBJ1-2	12	CASGDSRGGYTF
TRBV7-7	TRBJ2-3	13	CASSLAETDTQYF
TRBV28	TRBJ1-2	13	CASSLTVNYGYTF
TRBV18	TRBJ1-1	14	CASTHEFMNTEAFF
TRBV27	TRBJ2-7	14	CATARHGSLSEQYF
TRBV9	TRBJ2-3	15	CASSVGLGNTDTQYF
TRBV14	TRBJ1-4	13	CASSHDGDEKLFF
TRBV7-2	TRBJ2-7	14	CASMPGPHSYEQYF
TRBV7-3	TRBJ2-2	15	CASSLQGSNTGELFF
TRBV27	TRBJ1-2	13	CASRTGTRGGYTF
TRBV5-1	TRBJ2-3	13	CASMDVGTDTQYF
TRBV19	TRBJ1-5	16	CASQNSQGYSNQPQHF
TRBV30	TRBJ1-1	11	CAWMREIEAFF
TRBV10-1	TRBJ2-5	13	CASSEIRGGTQYF
TRBV4-3	TRBJ2-1	16	CASSPTLGTVGNEQFF
TRBV20-1	TRBJ2-7	11	CSAPDPYEQYF
TRBV28	TRBJ2-5	16	CASSSPGTPYQETQYF
TRBV2	TRBJ2-3	14	CASSETVWADTQYF
TRBV28	TRBJ1-2	14	CASRRPGSNYGYTF
TRBV5-4	TRBJ1-3	14	CASSWDRPGNTIYF
TRBV4-2	TRBJ2-7	16	CASSQPPGQGSGEQYF
TRBV15	TRBJ1-5	18	CATSRALDLQGSNQPQHF
TRBV5-4	TRBJ2-7	13	CASSLVQGNEQYF
TRBV7-8	TRBJ2-7	16	CASSLGLPSVSYEQYF
TRBV10-1	TRBJ2-3	14	CASSPGTSANTQYF
TRBV7-2	TRBJ1-5	13	CASSLVGRQPQHF
TRBV19	TRBJ1-5	16	CASSIGTARSNQPQHF
TRBV11-2	TRBJ1-1	14	CASSPEIQNTEAFF
TRBV5-8	TRBJ1-5	15	CASSPSGGRNQPQHF
TRBV30	TRBJ2-5	13	CAWSGGLVGTQYF
TRBV28	TRBJ2-5	13	CASRGAGRETQYF
TRBV28	TRBJ1-2	15	CASSSPPAKDYGYTF
TRBV6-6	TRBJ2-3	15	CASSYRERGTDTQYF
TRBV27	TRBJ1-6	12	CASSFYNSPLHF
TRBV28	TRBJ1-2	12	CASSLWNYGYTF
TRBV5-4	TRBJ2-3	14	CASSFDRGGDTQYF
TRBV7-6	TRBJ2-5	13	CASSASHGETQYF
TRBV1	TRBJ2-5	17	CTSSQDGLAGGPETQYF
TRBV29-1	TRBJ1-1	12	CSGREGYTEAFF
TRBV28	TRBJ2-5	20	CASSFPFLVGGSRPQETQYF
TRBV5-1	TRBJ2-7	16	CASSLAGQGTSYEQYF
TRBV7-2	TRBJ2-3	17	CASSFGSGRRETDTQYF
TRBV6-5	TRBJ2-3	14	CASSPGTSLGTQYF